This TCR beta chain emerged from a study of T-cell memory formation after mild COVID-19. Germline CDR1 reads KGHSH; CDR2 reads LQKENI. V lost 4 bases and J lost 5; bases outside the gene matches: 3. This CDR3 region has 14 residues. This clonotype was counted between two and nine times. In TCRdb, the 5' RACE reads were re-called with MiXCR into one record per CDR3 protein. The sample carries about 130,000 distinct CDR3 sequences, over 15% recorded once. The origin of this receptor is a man between 18 and 29 years old who had mild COVID-19 (a few samples of this study predate the infection). Cell type and time point are not known. The rearrangement links TRBV18 to TRBJ2-2; 8 nucleotides align to TRBD1. The sequencing input was PBMCs or a T cell subset sorted from them (not recorded which). CDR3 sequence: CASSRTGPTGELFF. The CDR3 DNA is TGTGCCAGCTCACGGACAGGGCCAACCGGGGAGCTGTTTTTT.